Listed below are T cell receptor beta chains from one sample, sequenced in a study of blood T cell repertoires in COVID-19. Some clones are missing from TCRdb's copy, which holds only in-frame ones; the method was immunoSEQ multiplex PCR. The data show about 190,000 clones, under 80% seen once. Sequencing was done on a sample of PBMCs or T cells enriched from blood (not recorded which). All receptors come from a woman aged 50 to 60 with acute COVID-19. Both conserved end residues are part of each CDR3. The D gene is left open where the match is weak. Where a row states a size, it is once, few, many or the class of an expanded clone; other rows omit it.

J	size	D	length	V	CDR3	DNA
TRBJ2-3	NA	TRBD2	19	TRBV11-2	CASSLVHAGLARITDTQYF	TGTGCCAGCAGCTTAGTTCACGCGGGACTAGCGCGGATCACAGATACGCAGTATTTT
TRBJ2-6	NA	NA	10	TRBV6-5	CASRQNVLTF	TGTGCCAGTAGACAGAACGTCCTGACTTTC
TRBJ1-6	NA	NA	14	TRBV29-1	CSVRAGLGNSPLHF	TGCAGCGTTCGGGCAGGGCTGGGAAATTCACCCCTCCACTTT
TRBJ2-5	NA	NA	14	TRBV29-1	CSVEDQPVTVTQYF	TGCAGCGTTGAAGATCAGCCGGTCACAGTGACCCAGTACTTC
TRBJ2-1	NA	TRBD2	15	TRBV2	CASSVLAGGPNEQFF	TGTGCCAGCAGCGTTTTAGCGGGGGGGCCGAATGAGCAGTTCTTC
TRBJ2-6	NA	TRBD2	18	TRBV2	CASSEGLADPSGANVLTF	TGTGCCAGCAGTGAGGGGCTAGCGGACCCCTCTGGGGCCAACGTCCTGACTTTC
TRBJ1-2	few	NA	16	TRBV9	CASSVATEEPNYGYTF	TGTGCCAGCAGCGTAGCTACGGAGGAACCCAACTATGGCTACACCTTC
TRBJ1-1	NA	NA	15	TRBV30	CAWGRGRAGYTEAFF	TGTGCCTGGGGTAGGGGCAGGGCTGGGTACACTGAAGCTTTCTTT
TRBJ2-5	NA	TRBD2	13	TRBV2	CASRPSGGETQYF	TGTGCCAGCAGGCCCAGCGGGGGAGAGACCCAGTACTTC
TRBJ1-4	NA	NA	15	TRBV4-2	CASSPREGGREKLFF	TGTGCCAGCAGCCCCCGGGAGGGGGGACGGGAAAAACTGTTTTTT
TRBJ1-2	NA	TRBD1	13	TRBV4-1	CASSRGTGDGYTF	TGCGCCAGCAGCCGAGGGACAGGGGATGGCTACACCTTC
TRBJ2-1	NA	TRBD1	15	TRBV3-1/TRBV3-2	CASSQGAGGYNEQFF	TGTGCCAGCAGCCAAGGGGCAGGGGGCTACAATGAGCAGTTCTTC
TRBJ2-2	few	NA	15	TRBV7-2	CASSLEFRGIGELFF	TGTGCCAGCAGCTTAGAGTTCAGGGGTATCGGGGAGCTGTTTTTT
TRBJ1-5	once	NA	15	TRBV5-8	CASSMGLGAYQPQHF	TGTGCCAGCAGTATGGGACTCGGAGCCTATCAGCCCCAGCATTTT
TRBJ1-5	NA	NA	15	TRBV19	CASCKAGGGNQPQHF	TGTGCCAGTTGTAAGGCCGGGGGAGGAAATCAGCCCCAGCATTTT
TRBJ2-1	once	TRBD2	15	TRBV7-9	CASSPSGGSYNEQFF	TGTGCCAGCAGCCCTAGCGGGGGTTCCTACAATGAGCAGTTCTTC
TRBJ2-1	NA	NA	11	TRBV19	CASSIGLLQFF	TGTGCCAGTAGTATCGGACTGCTGCAGTTCTTC
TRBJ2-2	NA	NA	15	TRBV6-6	CASSHTGKNTGELFF	TGTGCCAGCAGTCATACCGGGAAAAACACCGGGGAGCTGTTTTTT